A single sample gave rise to the 18 T cell receptor beta chains below, sequenced in a study of chemoradiotherapy in HPV16-positive cancers. TCRdb's copy holds only in-frame clones and misses some; the assay was immunoSEQ multiplex PCR. Counted here are about 22,000 clones, 92% occurring once; the ten biggest clones make up roughly 15%. The specimen was blood, collected from a patient who underwent chemoradiotherapy. Receptor source: a human donor with HPV-associated anogenital cancer.

This clone was detected only once. The rearrangement uses TRBV15 and TRBJ2-7, with 7 bases matching TRBD1. The CDR3 loop spans 17 amino acids. The V gene end was trimmed by 0 bases and the J gene end by 3 bases; junction bases not matched to a gene: 11. Germline CDR1 reads LNHNV; CDR2 reads YYDKDF (reference sequence). The CDR3 spells CATSRDKGAGGFYEQYF. CDR3 coding DNA: TGTGCCACCAGCAGAGATAAGGGCGCAGGGGGTTTCTACGAGCAGTACTTC.

The V gene is TRBV18, the J gene TRBJ1-3, with 7 bases aligning to TRBD1. Germline V gives CDR1 KGHSH, CDR2 LQKENI. With 5 bases clipped from V and 8 bases from J, the junction kept 9 bases outside the gene matches. The CDR3 has 14 residues. The CDR3 here is CASSFQDQGDTIYF. CDR3 bases: TGTGCCAGCTCATTCCAGGACCAGGGGGACACCATATATTTT.

CDR3 DNA sequence: TGTGCCAGCAGTTCCCTCGGACTAAGCTCTGGAAACACCATATATTTT. Protein: CASSSLGLSSGNTIYF. The chain links TRBV28 to TRBJ1-3; D gene uncertain. CDR1 and CDR2 from the germline V gene are MDHEN and SYDVKM. Trimming removed 4 bases at V and 0 bases at J, with 13 bases between. The CDR3 totals 16 residues.

This chain links TRBV5-1 with TRBJ2-7; the D gene is possibly TRBD1 (6 bases). V gave up 4 bases and J gave up 6 bases, with 26 bases separating them. CDR3 length equals 17 residues. The germline CDR1 and CDR2 sequences are SGHRS and YFSETQ. The CDR3 region has the DNA TGCGCCAGCAGCAACAGAGGGGGTGGCCCATCCAACTCCGAGCAGTACTTC. Its protein is CASSNRGGGPSNSEQYF.

The rearrangement links TRBV6-6 to TRBJ2-1; 8 bases line up with TRBD1. Germline CDR1 MNHNY, CDR2 SVGAGI (reference sequence). The CDR3 is 13 residues long. Trimming removed 11 bases from V and 1 base from J; junction bases left unmatched: 4. In nucleotides, the CDR3 is TGTGCCGGTAGGACAGGGTCCTACAATGAGCAGTTCTTC. As protein: CAGRTGSYNEQFF.

A single count supports this clone. This chain uses TRBV28 with TRBJ2-7; the match to TRBD2 covers 10 bases. CDR1 and CDR2 (germline): MDHEN, SYDVKM. With 7 bases clipped from V and 0 bases from J, the junction kept 3 bases outside the gene matches. The CDR3 contains 14 residues. The CDR3 protein is CASKVAGGSYEQYF. The CDR3 DNA sequence: TGTGCCAGCAAGGTAGCGGGAGGCTCCTACGAGCAGTACTTC.

The rearrangement links TRBV6-6 to TRBJ2-1; 10 bases are shared with TRBD2. The CDR3 extends over 15 amino acids. With 2 bases clipped from V and 6 bases from J, the junction kept 4 bases outside the gene matches. Germline values: CDR1 MNHNY, CDR2 SVGAGI (reference sequence). CDR3 amino acids: CASSYEAGGLNEQFF. The CDR3 nucleotides are TGTGCCAGCAGTTACGAAGCGGGGGGGCTCAATGAGCAGTTCTTC.

This chain connects TRBV6-5 to TRBJ2-7; perhaps TRBD1 as D (6 bases). Trimming removed 10 bases at V and 3 bases at J, with 13 bases between. Germline assignment: CDR1 MNHEY and CDR2 SVGAGI. This CDR3 is built from 12 residues. As DNA, the CDR3 is TGTGCCACAAGGACAGAGTTCTACGAGCAGTACTTC. This encodes CATRTEFYEQYF.

The chain employs TRBV7-2 and TRBJ2-7, with D unclear. The length of the CDR3 is 13 residues. Germline values: CDR1 SGHTA, CDR2 FQGNSA. V lost 5 bases to trimming and J lost 6 bases, with 14 bases between them. The chain's CDR3 is CASSGWVGSEQYF. The CDR3 DNA reads as TGTGCCAGCAGCGGATGGGTGGGAAGCGAGCAGTACTTC.

The rearrangement uses TRBV7-2 and TRBJ2-3; D possibly corresponds to TRBD2 (5 bases). CDR3 length: 13 amino acids. Trimming shortened V by 5 bases and J by 0 bases, and 6 bases separated the two germline ends. CDR1 and CDR2 from the germline V gene are SGHTA and FQGNSA. CDR3 residues: CASSGESTDTQYF. CDR3 coding DNA: TGTGCCAGCAGCGGGGAGAGCACAGATACGCAGTATTTT.

This clone was seen once. The junction departs from germline at one end; a sequencing error may be responsible. The CDR3 coding sequence is TGCGCCAGCAGTCAAAGTTTTCCGGCGGCGCAGGATTTT. This codes for CASSQSFPAAQDF. This sequence joins TRBV23-1 and TRBJ1-5; D not resolved. TRBV23-1 carries the ORF label, with uncertain function. This CDR3 has 13 amino acids.

This sequence joins TRBV7-9 and TRBJ1-6, with D uncertain. CDR1 SEHNR and CDR2 FQNEAQ come from the germline V gene (reference sequence). The CDR3 extends over 16 amino acids. V lost 4 bases and J 0 bases, leaving 10 bases between the germline ends. Here the CDR3 DNA reads TGTGCCAGCAGCTCACAGATATCCTCCTATAATTCACCCCTCCACTTT. This sequence encodes CASSSQISSYNSPLHF.

The chain links TRBV2 to TRBJ2-1, with D tentatively TRBD1 (5 bases). The CDR3 spans 15 residues. Per germline, CDR1 SNHLY and CDR2 FYNNEI. The germline V and J ends were trimmed by 3 bases and 2 bases, with 11 bases remaining between them. The CDR3 DNA is TGTGCCAGCAGTGATACGTGGGGCCCCTACAATGAGCAGTTCTTC. Protein: CASSDTWGPYNEQFF. The full variable domain, with the rest looked up from reference TRBV2 and TRBJ2-1, is EPEVTQTPSHQVTQMGQEVILRCVPISNHLYFYWYRQILGQKVEFLVSFYNNEISEKSEIFDDQFSVERPDGSNFTLKIRSTKLEDSAMYFCASSDTWGPYNEQFFGPGTRLTVL.

This clone was seen more than once but under ten times. V gene TRBV4-2 combines with J gene TRBJ2-7; 7 bases match TRBD1. Germline CDR1 LGHNA, CDR2 YNFKEQ. The CDR3 loop spans 16 amino acids. Trimming at V came to 0 bases and at J to 4 bases, leaving 9 bases not matched to a gene. The CDR3 is CASSQDYQTGQYEQYF. Written as DNA, the CDR3 is TGTGCCAGCAGCCAAGATTACCAGACAGGGCAATACGAGCAGTACTTC.

The chain recombines TRBV9 with TRBJ2-1; D is undetermined. Germline values: CDR1 SGDLS, CDR2 YYNGEE. V gave up 4 bases and J gave up 16 bases, with 6 bases separating them. The CDR3 contains 8 residues. CDR3 region: CASSSTFF. CDR3 coding DNA: TGTGCCAGCAGCTCAACCTTCTTC.

The V call is TRBV28, the J call TRBJ1-1; no reliable D call. This CDR3 has 15 amino acids. Germline V gene lookup returns CDR1 MDHEN and CDR2 SYDVKM. The V end lost 2 bases, the J end lost 0 bases, and 10 bases lay between the germline ends. CDR3 amino acids: CASSLTLGMNTEAFF. In nucleotides, the CDR3 is TGTGCCAGCAGTTTAACTCTGGGGATGAACACTGAAGCTTTCTTT.

The CDR3 DNA reads TGTGCCAGCTGGGGGAGACCGTCTGGAAACACCATATATTTT. As protein: CASWGRPSGNTIYF. The V gene is TRBV6-5, the J gene TRBJ1-3; maybe TRBD1 (5 bases). CDR3 length equals 14 residues. With 8 bases removed from V and 1 base from J, the gap between germline ends came to 12 bases. CDR1 is MNHEY and CDR2 is SVGAGI in the germline V gene.

V gene TRBV25-1 combines with J gene TRBJ1-4; D gene uncertain. V lost 3 bases, J lost 0 bases, and 11 bases lay in between. Germline lookup yields CDR1 MGHDK and CDR2 SYGVNS. The CDR3 contains 16 residues. The CDR3 reads CASSDPRVTTNEKLFF. The CDR3 DNA sequence: TGTGCCAGCAGTGACCCCCGGGTGACAACTAATGAAAAACTGTTTTTT.